Below are 13 T cell receptor beta chains sequenced from a single sample in a study of blood T cell repertoires in COVID-19. Sequenced by immunoSEQ multiplex PCR; TCRdb stores in-frame clones only, minus some. The data show some 80,000 clones, with roughly 86% seen just once and roughly 7.4% held by the top ten. The sample comprised peripheral blood. The receptors originated from a human donor in a cohort sampled during active COVID-19.

The chain uses TRBV11-2 and TRBJ2-4; D gene unclear. This CDR3 has 13 amino acids. Per germline, CDR1 SGHAT and CDR2 FQNNGV. The CDR3 DNA sequence: TGTGCGAGCCGCTCCCTAGCCAAAAACATTCAGTACTTC. This codes for CASRSLAKNIQYF.

The chain links TRBV10-1 to TRBJ2-3; TRBD2 agrees at 9 bases. Germline V lookup: CDR1 WNHNN, CDR2 SYGVQD (reference sequence). The CDR3 is 15 amino acids. V lost 4 bases and J lost 0; bases outside the gene matches: 2. CDR3 sequence: CASSASGASTDTQYF. CDR3 DNA: TGCGCCAGCAGTGCTAGCGGGGCTAGCACAGATACGCAGTATTTT.

The CDR3 coding sequence is TGTGCCTGGAGCCGGGACAGGGTAGATGGCTACACCTTC. This encodes CAWSRDRVDGYTF. The J gene is TRBJ1-2, the V gene TRBV30; 9 nucleotides match TRBD1. The germline V gene has CDR1 GTSNPN and CDR2 SVGIG (reference sequence). J was trimmed by 6 bases and V by 3 bases; bases with no gene match: 5. The CDR3 has 13 amino acids.

V gene TRBV7-6 combines with J gene TRBJ1-4; 10 bases agree with TRBD1. The germline V gene encodes CDR1 SGHVS and CDR2 FNYEAQ. This CDR3 region has 17 residues. Trimming removed 5 bases from V and 0 bases from J; junction bases left unmatched: 6. The chain's CDR3 is CASSPGTGAATNEKLFF. The CDR3 DNA follows: TGTGCCAGCAGCCCCGGGACAGGGGCGGCAACTAATGAAAAACTGTTTTTT. The full variable domain, in which reference TRBV7-6 and TRBJ1-4 provide the parts outside the CDR3, is GAGVSQSPRYKVTKRGQDVALRCDPISGHVSLYWYRQALGQGPEFLTYFNYEAQQDKSGLPNDRFSAERPEGSISTLTIQRTEQRDSAMYRCASSPGTGAATNEKLFFGSGTQLSVL.

The chain uses TRBV29-1 and TRBJ2-5, with 10 bases that match TRBD2. V was clipped by 6 bases and J by 4 bases; unmatched bases: 5. Germline assignment: CDR1 SQVTM and CDR2 ANQGSEA. The CDR3 sequence is 13 residues long. CDR3 sequence: CSVKRGGRETQYF. The CDR3 DNA sequence: TGCAGCGTGAAGCGGGGGGGCCGAGAGACCCAGTACTTC.

The chain has TRBV15 and TRBJ1-1; D not resolved. From germline, CDR1 is LNHNV and CDR2 YYDKDF (reference sequence). The CDR3 is 13 amino acids. Deletions cut 1 base from V and 8 bases from J, with 11 bases between. The CDR3 coding sequence is TGTGCCACCAGCAGAGGAGCAGGAGGGGAAGCTTTCTTT. Translating gives CATSRGAGGEAFF.

Only one count was recorded for this clone. The CDR3 DNA follows: TGCAGCGTTGAAAACCGCCTCCAGATGAACACTGAAGCTTTCTTT. It translates to CSVENRLQMNTEAFF. V usage is TRBV29-1 and J usage is TRBJ1-1; D gene ambiguous. The CDR3 is 15 residues long. V was trimmed by 2 bases and J by 0 bases, leaving 13 bases between them. Germline loops: CDR1 SQVTM, CDR2 ANQGSEA. Variable domain in full (rest from reference TRBV29-1 and TRBJ1-1): SAVISQKPSRDICQRGTSLTIQCQVDSQVTMMFWYRQQPGQSLTLIATANQGSEATYESGFVIDKFPISRPNLTFSTLTVSNMSPEDSSIYLCSVENRLQMNTEAFFGQGTRLTVV.

As concerns this clone: One junction end disagrees with the germline gene, perhaps due to a read error. This sequence joins TRBV6-5 and TRBJ2-7, with 7 positions matching TRBD1. Per germline, CDR1 MNHEY and CDR2 SVGAGI. The CDR3 contains 13 residues. The CDR3 DNA reads TGTGTCAGCAGTTCGAGACAGGGCGAAGAGCAGTACTTC. Residues: CVSSSRQGEEQYF.

This clone has just a few counts. The V and J genes are TRBV6-4 and TRBJ2-1; tentative D call: TRBD2 (6 bases). Trimming shortened V by 3 bases and J by 1 base, and 7 bases separated the two germline ends. The CDR3 is 14 residues long. Germline loops: CDR1 MRHNA, CDR2 SNTAGT. CDR3 nucleotides: TGTGCCAGCAGTGAGCGGGGTTCCTACAATGAGCAGTTCTTC. Residues: CASSERGSYNEQFF.

This chain connects TRBV7-9 to TRBJ2-5; D might be TRBD2 (6 bases). This CDR3 comprises 14 residues. V shed 0 bases and J shed 4 bases, with 9 bases lying between them. CDR1 SEHNR and CDR2 FQNEAQ come from the germline V gene (reference sequence). The CDR3 is CASSLAGTGETQYF. CDR3 bases: TGTGCCAGCAGCTTAGCCGGGACTGGAGAGACCCAGTACTTC.

The V call is TRBV6-5, the J call TRBJ2-7; D unclear. Trimming cost V 2 bases and J 0 bases, with 11 bases left between them. The CDR3 is 15 residues long. The germline gives CDR1 MNHEY, CDR2 SVGAGI. CDR3 sequence (DNA): TGTGCCAGCAGTTACACCCCGAGGAGCTCCTACGAGCAGTACTTC. Protein: CASSYTPRSSYEQYF.

The V and J genes are TRBV20-1 and TRBJ1-4; possibly TRBD1 for D (5 bases). The V gene lost 3 bases and the J gene lost 5 bases, with 10 bases spanning the gap. This CDR3 is 13 amino acids long. The V gene's germline CDR1 is DFQATT and CDR2 SNEGSKA (reference sequence). This CDR3 is CSASWGFNEKLFF. CDR3 DNA sequence: TGCAGTGCTAGTTGGGGCTTCAATGAAAAACTGTTTTTT.

V and J are TRBV18 and TRBJ2-7; 7 bases match TRBD1. Germline lookup yields CDR1 KGHSH and CDR2 LQKENI. With 6 bases clipped from V and 2 bases from J, the junction kept 7 bases outside the gene matches. The CDR3 is 14 residues long. CDR3 protein: CASSNPGQTYEQYF. The CDR3 DNA sequence: TGTGCCAGCTCCAATCCGGGACAGACCTACGAGCAGTACTTC.